The 26 T cell receptor beta chains presented below share a single source sample, sequenced in a study of T cells in Graves' hyperthyroidism and ophthalmopathy. Amplified TCR beta CDR3 regions came from RNA transcripts. During a first-round RT-PCR of the TCR CDR3, the HTBI primer set was used. TCRdb independently ran MiXCR on the multiplex PCR reads; one entry per CDR3 protein. Here the sample spans 340,000 or so distinct CDR3 sequences, roughly a fifth being singletons. The material sequenced was blood. The receptors stem from a woman in her forties or fifties with Graves' hyperthyroidism.

In its sample, this clonotype was seen a few times. The V and J genes are TRBV27 and TRBJ2-1; D is uncertain. CDR3 size: 14 residues. V gave up 5 bases and J gave up 0 bases, with 8 bases separating them. Germline V gene lookup returns CDR1 MNHEY and CDR2 SMNVEV (reference sequence). The CDR3 nucleotides read TGTGCCAGCAGTACCCTGGGCTCCTACAATGAGCAGTTCTTC. It specifies CASSTLGSYNEQFF.

This clonotype occurred many times. The V call is TRBV28, the J call TRBJ1-3; TRBD1 might be the D (6 bases). This CDR3 has 15 amino acids. V was shortened by 6 bases and J by 0 bases, with 12 bases between the two germline ends. CDR1 is MDHEN and CDR2 is SYDVKM in the germline V gene. The CDR3, as DNA: TGTGCCAGCAGCTCCGGACAGTACTCTGGAAACACCATATATTTT. Encoded protein: CASSSGQYSGNTIYF. Filled out from reference TRBV28 and TRBJ1-3, the complete variable domain reads DVKVTQSSRYLVKRTGEKVFLECVQDMDHENMFWYRQDPGLGLRLIYFSYDVKMKEKGDIPEGYSVSREKKERFSLILESASTNQTSMYLCASSSGQYSGNTIYFGEGSWLTVV.

This clonotype was counted a single time. The rearrangement joins TRBV7-8 to TRBJ2-1, with D perhaps given as TRBD1 or TRBD2 (7 bases each). The V gene's germline CDR1 is SGHVS and CDR2 FQNEAQ. V was cut by 5 bases and J by 5 bases, with 22 bases left in between. The CDR3 length is 17 residues. CDR3 DNA sequence: TGTGCCAGCAGCCCCAGGAGGGGGCTTCGGGAGGACAATGAGCAGTTCTTC. Protein: CASSPRRGLREDNEQFF.

This clonotype was observed a handful of times. This chain uses TRBV28 with TRBJ2-6, with 9 bases identical to TRBD2. Losses at the gene ends were 4 bases for V and 2 bases for J; bases not matched to a gene: 6. The CDR3 is 17 amino acids. Germline V gene lookup returns CDR1 MDHEN and CDR2 SYDVKM. The CDR3 DNA reads TGTGCCAGCAGTTCGCGGGAGGGCCTCCCTGGGGCCAACGTCCTGACTTTC. It encodes CASSSREGLPGANVLTF.

The sample holds a few counts of this clonotype. The chain combines TRBV4-1 with TRBJ2-5; the D gene is possibly TRBD1 (5 bases). The V gene's germline CDR1 is MGHRA and CDR2 YSYEKL. The CDR3 runs to 13 residues. V shed 0 bases and J shed 12 bases, with 14 bases lying between them. DNA of the CDR3: TGCGCCAGCAGCCAAGACGCGGCTTCCAGGGAGTACTTC. This translates into CASSQDAASREYF.

The chain links TRBV19 to TRBJ2-2; D is undetermined. From germline, CDR1 is LNHDA and CDR2 SQIVND (reference sequence). Between the trimmed V and J ends, which lost 7 bases and 7 bases, there was a span of 7 bases. The CDR3 is 11 amino acids. The CDR3 protein is CASTRVGELFF. In DNA, the CDR3 is TGTGCCAGTACCCGGGTCGGGGAGCTGTTTTTT. Complete variable domain (other parts from reference TRBV19 and TRBJ2-2): DGGITQSPKYLFRKEGQNVTLSCEQNLNHDAMYWYRQDPGQGLRLIYYSQIVNDFQKGDIAEGYSVSREKKESFPLTVTSAQKNPTAFYLCASTRVGELFFGEGSRLTVL.

The sample holds a few counts of this clonotype. This sequence joins TRBV9 and TRBJ2-3; maybe TRBD1 (6 bases). Looked up from germline, CDR1 is SGDLS and CDR2 is YYNGEE. Trimming shortened V by 6 bases and J by 2 bases, and 10 bases separated the two germline ends. This CDR3 comprises 13 residues. The CDR3 DNA follows: TGTGCCAGCAAGAGGGGGAACACAGATACGCAGTATTTT. Amino acid sequence: CASKRGNTDTQYF.

This sequence joins TRBV9 and TRBJ2-1; 12 bases align to TRBD1. V gave up 3 bases and J gave up 7 bases; unmatched junction bases: 8. Germline CDR1 reads SGDLS; CDR2 reads YYNGEE. There are 16 residues in the CDR3. The CDR3 bases are TGTGCCAGCAGCGCAAAGGGACAGGGGGCGAGGAATGAGCAGTTCTTC. Protein product: CASSAKGQGARNEQFF.

The DNA of the CDR3 is TGTGCCAGCAGCTTGCATAGCGGGTACAATGAGCAGTTCTTC. This translates into CASSLHSGYNEQFF. This chain uses TRBV6-1 with TRBJ2-1; 7 nucleotides line up with TRBD2. The CDR3 runs to 14 residues. Germline loops: CDR1 MNHNS, CDR2 SASEGT. V lost 6 bases to trimming and J lost 4 bases; unmatched junction nucleotides: 6.

The sample holds many counts of this clonotype. The chain uses TRBV5-1 and TRBJ2-5, with 8 nucleotides matching TRBD2. This CDR3 has 15 amino acids. Germline-derived CDR1 and CDR2 are SGHRS and YFSETQ. Trimming took 2 bases from V and 0 from J; bases not matched to a gene: 3. The CDR3 sequence is CASSLSGGDQETQYF. Here the CDR3 DNA reads TGCGCCAGCAGCTTAAGCGGGGGTGACCAAGAGACCCAGTACTTC.

This clonotype was observed a few times. The chain is built from TRBV7-2 and TRBJ1-1; the D gene is possibly TRBD1 (5 bases). Germline V gene sequence: CDR1 SGHTA, CDR2 FQGNSA. Trimming took off 4 bases at V and 5 bases at J, with 26 bases between the two ends. The CDR3 is 18 residues long. This CDR3 reads CASSSRRLGEGELTEAFF. The DNA of the CDR3 is TGTGCCAGCAGCTCGCGGAGGCTGGGGGAAGGGGAATTAACTGAAGCTTTCTTT.

This clonotype has at least ten counts. The chain is built from TRBV11-2 and TRBJ2-2; D is perhaps TRBD2 (7 bases). Germline V CDR1 and CDR2: SGHAT, FQNNGV. The V end lost 4 bases, the J end lost 4 bases, and 16 bases lay between the germline ends. The length of the CDR3 is 16 residues. DNA of the CDR3: TGTGCCAGCAGCTCGATGGGGGGGCGTAGCACCGGGGAGCTGTTTTTT. This gives the protein CASSSMGGRSTGELFF.

There are many counts of this clonotype. V and J are TRBV20-1 and TRBJ2-3, with unresolved D. V shed 3 bases and J shed 2 bases, with 18 bases lying between them. The CDR3 runs to 16 residues. CDR1 DFQATT and CDR2 SNEGSKA come from the germline V gene (reference sequence). CDR3 residues: CSARRRQSIPTDTQYF. Written as DNA, the CDR3 is TGCAGTGCTAGGAGGCGGCAGTCAATACCCACAGATACGCAGTATTTT.

In this sample, this clonotype turned up many times. This chain joins TRBV6-1 and TRBJ1-6; tentative D call: TRBD1 (5 bases). The V end was cut by 6 bases, the J end by 9 bases, with 15 bases between. CDR3 length: 14 residues. Germline CDR1 reads MNHNS; CDR2 reads SASEGT. In DNA, the CDR3 is TGTGCCAGCAGAACGGGGGACCCCATTTCACCCCTCCACTTT. It encodes CASRTGDPISPLHF.

This clonotype was counted ten times or more. The V gene is TRBV7-2, the J gene TRBJ2-5, with D possibly called TRBD1 or TRBD2 (5 bases each). Germline V gene data show CDR1 as SGHTA and CDR2 as FQGNSA. CDR3 length equals 14 residues. Trimming cost V 2 bases and J 4 bases, with 11 bases left between them. CDR3 sequence: CASSLIRGRETQYF. CDR3 DNA sequence: TGTGCCAGCAGCTTAATCCGGGGACGAGAGACCCAGTACTTC.

At least ten counts were recorded for this clonotype. This chain connects TRBV11-3 to TRBJ2-3, with D possibly being TRBD2 (5 bases). Trimming cost V 4 bases and J 2 bases, with 7 bases left between them. The CDR3 spans 13 residues. Germline CDR1 reads SGHNT; CDR2 reads YENEEA. The CDR3 is CASSSGNTDTQYF. The CDR3 nucleotides are TGTGCCAGCAGCTCGGGAAACACAGATACGCAGTATTTT.

This clonotype was seen ten or more times. The genes are TRBV20-1 and TRBJ2-1, with D possibly being TRBD1 (6 bases). The CDR3 sequence is 11 residues long. Trimming removed 3 bases from V and 11 bases from J, with 11 bases in between. CDR1 DFQATT and CDR2 SNEGSKA come from the germline V gene (reference sequence). CDR3 sequence: CSARQGNKQFF. DNA for the CDR3: TGCAGTGCTAGGCAGGGGAATAAGCAGTTCTTC.

The rearrangement uses TRBV6-1 and TRBJ2-7; perhaps TRBD2 as D (6 bases). The length of the CDR3 is 17 residues. The germline V gene has CDR1 MNHNS and CDR2 SASEGT. Deletions cut 4 bases from V and 1 base from J, with 20 bases between. The CDR3 DNA reads TGTGCCAGCAGTGGCCTACTTGGGCGGGGTGGTTCCTACGAGCAGTACTTC. It encodes CASSGLLGRGGSYEQYF.

The sample holds many counts of this clonotype. The CDR3 loop is CASSVEGKDQPQHF. The CDR3 DNA is TGTGCCAGCTCGGTAGAGGGAAAGGATCAGCCCCAGCATTTT. The chain combines TRBV2 with TRBJ1-5; no clear D gene. V was cut by 8 bases and J by 5 bases, with 16 bases left in between. This CDR3 region has 14 residues. Germline V gives CDR1 SNHLY, CDR2 FYNNEI.

This clonotype was seen more than once but under ten times. The chain links TRBV7-6 to TRBJ1-4, with a possible D match to TRBD1 (5 bases). Trimming shortened V by 2 bases and J by 8 bases, and 27 bases separated the two germline ends. This CDR3 comprises 19 residues. Looked up from germline, CDR1 is SGHVS and CDR2 is FNYEAQ. This CDR3 is CASSLLAAGIQGAGEKLFF. Here the CDR3 DNA reads TGTGCCAGCAGCTTATTAGCGGCGGGAATTCAGGGCGCGGGCGAAAAACTGTTTTTT.

The rearrangement uses TRBV6-2 or TRBV6-3 and TRBJ1-2; TRBD1 aligns across 9 bases. In germline, CDR1 is MNHEY, CDR2 SVGEGT. The CDR3 has 13 amino acids. The V and J ends lost 7 bases and 8 bases, in that order; junction bases with no gene match: 8. CDR3 DNA sequence: TGTGCCAGCACCGCACGGACAGGGGCCGGCTACACCTTC. Its protein is CASTARTGAGYTF.

The chain is built from TRBV2 and TRBJ1-4; TRBD1 matches 8 bases. Trimming at V came to 6 bases and at J to 5 bases, leaving 5 bases not matched to a gene. This CDR3 contains 14 residues. Germline lookup yields CDR1 SNHLY and CDR2 FYNNEI. CDR3 loop: CASRTDRGNEKLFF. As DNA, the CDR3 is TGTGCCAGCAGGACTGACAGGGGAAATGAAAAACTGTTTTTT.

The chain employs TRBV9 and TRBJ2-5; the D gene is possibly TRBD2 (6 bases). Trimming removed 0 bases at V and 5 bases at J, with 8 bases between. This CDR3 has 13 amino acids. CDR1 is SGDLS and CDR2 is YYNGEE in the germline V gene. The CDR3 bases are TGTGCCAGCAGCGTAGCACGGGAGGAGACCCAGTACTTC. Translation gives CASSVAREETQYF.

Many counts were recorded for this clonotype. The rearrangement links TRBV2 to TRBJ1-6; D perhaps matches TRBD1 (5 bases). Germline lookup yields CDR1 SNHLY and CDR2 FYNNEI. V lost 6 bases and J lost 5, with 17 bases in between. This CDR3 has 16 amino acids. In nucleotides, the CDR3 is TGTGCCAGCAGACCATCAGGGAGGCAGGATAATTCACCCCTCCACTTT. Encoded protein: CASRPSGRQDNSPLHF.

A word on this clonotype: A much larger clone lies a single base off, so this may be a read error. This rearrangement joins TRBV5-1 to TRBJ2-2; 10 bases fit TRBD1. The CDR3 is 13 residues long. Losses at the gene ends were 5 bases for V and 7 bases for J; bases not matched to a gene: 2. CDR1 and CDR2 (germline): SGHRS, YFSETQ. DNA of the CDR3: TGCGCCAGCAGAGACAGGGGGCGCGGGGAGCTGTTTTTT. Translated: CASRDRGRGELFF.

The rearrangement joins TRBV15 to TRBJ1-2; D is unresolved. CDR1 and CDR2 (germline): LNHNV, YYDKDF (reference sequence). CDR3 length equals 12 residues. Trimming took 0 bases from V and 5 from J, leaving 4 bases between them. CDR3 DNA: TGTGCCACCAGCAGAGATTTATATGGCTACACCTTC. Translated, it gives CATSRDLYGYTF.